This T cell receptor (beta chain) was recovered during a study of human T cells and chemical hapten exposure. The study, taken as a whole, reports: It was expanded TCRs that formed significantly more large CDR3 similarity clusters than controls did. Counts of TCRs above 1 in 1000 frequency stayed unchanged with DPC sensitization.

Time point noted: patch test 1, 2 weeks after DPC sensitization. Noted treatment: therapeutic diphenylcyclopropenone sensitization with weekly scalp DPC. Germline CDR1 reads SGHRS; CDR2 reads YFSETQ. Trimming left V 1 base short and J 5 bases short, with 12 bases between. The CDR3 has 14 amino acids. Individual cDNA molecules received unique molecular identifiers in the library. TCRdb fed the RACE reads into MiXCR, producing one record per CDR3 protein. The data hold tens of thousands of distinct CDR3 sequences, with around 7% observed a single time. This clonotype was detected ten times or more. Its target is not known.

The specimen was whole blood, collected in connection with sensitization to the hapten diphenylcyclopropenone (DPC). This TCR was sampled from a woman under 40 with alopecia areata. Some clones in this sample may be carry-over from other donors' samples. J is TRBJ2-5 and V is TRBV5-1; D ambiguous. CDR3 sequence (DNA): TGCGCCAGCAGCTTGAGTCTTTTAGGGGAGACCCAGTACTTC. This codes for CASSLSLLGETQYF.